This entry describes one TCR beta chain. At one end the junction does not follow the germline gene, possibly because of a read error. A modified ARM-PCR protocol with three rounds of nested PCR amplified TCRbeta. MiXCR, applied by TCRdb to the multiplex PCR reads, yields one record per CDR3 protein. The profile shows roughly 120,000 distinct CDR3 sequences, about 80% of them singletons. The CDR3 totals 18 residues. The germline V gene has CDR1 SGHKS and CDR2 YYEKEE (reference sequence). The data were obtained in a study of tumor and adjacent non-tumor tissue in lung cancer. No cell sorting was done before RNA was extracted from the tissue. Donors were chemotherapy-naive, newly diagnosed lung cancer surgical patients in China, August–late 2014.

Sequencing was performed on lung tumor tissue. This chain connects TRBV5-5 to TRBJ2-3; a possible D gene is TRBD1 (6 bases). This TCR was recovered from a man between 65 and 80 years old with non-small cell lung cancer. CDR3: CATSLQSLAWGLTDTQYF. The CDR3 DNA reads as TGTGCCACCAGCTTGCAATCTCTCGCGTGGGGGCTCACAGATACGCAGTATTTT.